These T cell receptor beta chains were read from a single sample in a study of control samples from healthy donors and cancer patients. The table came from immunoSEQ multiplex PCR; TCRdb's copy has only in-frame clones and leaves some out. The sample lists 110,000 to 150,000 clones; 89% were seen once. Material: blood. All receptors derive from a man younger than 45 in good health. The CDR3 runs from the conserved cysteine through the conserved F or W. Fields, in order: D gene, V gene, clone size, J gene, CDR3 protein, CDR3 DNA. A D gene is named only where the DNA matches it firmly. Size is stated for part of the rows, as once, few or many counts, or as a class when the clone is expanded.

d_call: NA; v_call: TRBV13; clone_size: NA; j_call: TRBJ2-5; cdr3_aa: CASSSLGGTQYF; cdr3_nt: TGTGCCAGCAGCTCACTCGGGGGGACCCAGTACTTC
d_call: TRBD1; v_call: TRBV2; clone_size: once; j_call: TRBJ1-5; cdr3_aa: CASSYQGVNQPQHF; cdr3_nt: TGTGCCAGCAGCTATCAGGGGGTCAATCAGCCCCAGCATTTT
d_call: NA; v_call: TRBV25-1; clone_size: once; j_call: TRBJ1-3; cdr3_aa: CASSGYFNSGNTIYF; cdr3_nt: TGTGCCAGCAGTGGGTACTTTAACTCTGGAAACACCATATATTTT
d_call: NA; v_call: TRBV3-1/TRBV3-2; clone_size: few; j_call: TRBJ2-3; cdr3_aa: CASSSRDREWTQYF; cdr3_nt: TGTGCCAGCAGCTCCCGGGACCGCGAATGGACGCAGTATTTT
d_call: TRBD1; v_call: TRBV19; clone_size: NA; j_call: TRBJ1-5; cdr3_aa: CASSPLTGAKLQPQHF; cdr3_nt: TGTGCCAGTAGTCCTTTGACAGGGGCGAAGTTACAGCCCCAGCATTTT
d_call: TRBD1; v_call: TRBV11-2; clone_size: NA; j_call: TRBJ1-2; cdr3_aa: CASSLSGTGNSNYGYTF; cdr3_nt: TGTGCCAGCAGCCTCTCCGGGACAGGAAATTCTAACTATGGCTACACCTTC
d_call: NA; v_call: TRBV28; clone_size: NA; j_call: TRBJ2-7; cdr3_aa: CASSSPLAGYYEQYF; cdr3_nt: TGTGCCAGCAGCTCCCCCCTAGCAGGATACTACGAGCAGTACTTC
d_call: NA; v_call: TRBV6-5; clone_size: NA; j_call: TRBJ1-5; cdr3_aa: CASSNNQPQHF; cdr3_nt: TGTGCCAGCAGTAACAATCAGCCCCAGCATTTT
d_call: TRBD2; v_call: TRBV14; clone_size: NA; j_call: TRBJ2-1; cdr3_aa: CASSQDRGLAGYNEQFF; cdr3_nt: TGTGCCAGCAGCCAAGATCGGGGACTAGCGGGTTACAATGAGCAGTTCTTC
d_call: NA; v_call: TRBV24-1; clone_size: once; j_call: TRBJ2-1; cdr3_aa: CATSDPGTGDYNEQFF; cdr3_nt: TGTGCCACCAGTGATCCCGGGACGGGAGACTACAATGAGCAGTTCTTC
d_call: NA; v_call: TRBV5-4; clone_size: NA; j_call: TRBJ2-7; cdr3_aa: CASSLSLRGRSRDEQYF; cdr3_nt: TGTGCCAGCAGCTTGAGCCTCAGGGGGAGGTCTCGAGACGAGCAGTACTTC
d_call: NA; v_call: TRBV7-2; clone_size: NA; j_call: TRBJ1-1; cdr3_aa: CASSLGTPASWNTEAFF; cdr3_nt: TGTGCCAGCAGCTTAGGGACCCCAGCGAGCTGGAACACTGAAGCTTTCTTT
d_call: NA; v_call: TRBV19; clone_size: NA; j_call: TRBJ1-4; cdr3_aa: CASSARDRANEKLFF; cdr3_nt: TGTGCCAGTAGTGCCCGGGACCGAGCTAATGAAAAACTGTTTTTT
d_call: NA; v_call: TRBV28; clone_size: NA; j_call: TRBJ2-7; cdr3_aa: CASSLSGLHEQYF; cdr3_nt: TGTGCCAGCAGCCTTTCTGGCCTACACGAGCAGTACTTC
d_call: NA; v_call: TRBV7-9; clone_size: NA; j_call: TRBJ1-6; cdr3_aa: CASSLGQSDNSPLHF; cdr3_nt: TGTGCCAGCAGCTTAGGACAGAGCGATAATTCACCCCTCCACTTT
d_call: NA; v_call: TRBV6-5; clone_size: NA; j_call: TRBJ1-2; cdr3_aa: CASRDSSNYGYTF; cdr3_nt: TGTGCCAGCAGGGACAGTTCTAACTATGGCTACACCTTC
d_call: NA; v_call: TRBV28; clone_size: NA; j_call: TRBJ2-3; cdr3_aa: CASSFRGSSTDTQYF; cdr3_nt: TGTGCCAGCAGTTTCCGGGGGTCTAGCACAGATACGCAGTATTTT
d_call: NA; v_call: TRBV11-3; clone_size: NA; j_call: TRBJ1-6; cdr3_aa: CASSLGIGGRNYNSPLHF; cdr3_nt: TGTGCCAGCAGCTTAGGTATAGGGGGACGGAACTATAATTCACCCCTCCACTTT
d_call: TRBD2; v_call: TRBV15; clone_size: NA; j_call: TRBJ2-7; cdr3_aa: CATSSGLAGTYEQYF; cdr3_nt: TGTGCCACCAGCAGCGGACTAGCGGGAACCTACGAGCAGTACTTC
d_call: TRBD1; v_call: TRBV6-2/TRBV6-3; clone_size: NA; j_call: TRBJ1-3; cdr3_aa: CASSDDRAGNTIYF; cdr3_nt: TGTGCCAGCAGTGACGACAGGGCTGGAAACACCATATATTTT
d_call: TRBD2; v_call: TRBV6-5; clone_size: NA; j_call: TRBJ2-3; cdr3_aa: CASSFRLAGGTDTQYF; cdr3_nt: TGTGCCAGCAGTTTCCGACTAGCGGGAGGTACAGATACGCAGTATTTT
d_call: TRBD1; v_call: TRBV5-1; clone_size: once; j_call: TRBJ2-4; cdr3_aa: CASSLDTGARAKNIQYF; cdr3_nt: TGCGCCAGCAGCTTGGATACAGGGGCCAGGGCCAAAAACATTCAGTACTTC
d_call: NA; v_call: TRBV6-5; clone_size: NA; j_call: TRBJ2-7; cdr3_aa: CASSRDGEDEQYF; cdr3_nt: TGTGCCAGCTCCCGGGACGGTGAGGACGAGCAGTACTTC
d_call: NA; v_call: TRBV23-1; clone_size: NA; j_call: TRBJ2-1; cdr3_aa: CASSPARGSDPTFDEQFF; cdr3_nt: TGCGCCAGCAGTCCCGCCCGTGGTAGCGATCCCACATTTGATGAGCAGTTCTTC
d_call: NA; v_call: TRBV6-5; clone_size: NA; j_call: TRBJ2-4; cdr3_aa: CASSYFPFGIQYF; cdr3_nt: TGTGCCAGCAGTTACTTTCCCTTTGGGATTCAGTACTTC
d_call: NA; v_call: TRBV6-6; clone_size: NA; j_call: TRBJ1-1; cdr3_aa: CASKVGENTEAFF; cdr3_nt: TGTGCCAGCAAGGTAGGGGAGAACACTGAAGCTTTCTTT
d_call: TRBD1; v_call: TRBV19; clone_size: NA; j_call: TRBJ2-1; cdr3_aa: CASSILVGQGDYNEQFF; cdr3_nt: TGTGCCAGTAGTATTCTGGTTGGGCAGGGGGACTACAATGAGCAGTTCTTC
d_call: TRBD2; v_call: TRBV19; clone_size: NA; j_call: TRBJ2-7; cdr3_aa: CASGAGGSYEQYF; cdr3_nt: TGTGCCAGTGGAGCCGGGGGGTCCTACGAGCAGTACTTC
d_call: TRBD2; v_call: TRBV7-9; clone_size: NA; j_call: TRBJ2-7; cdr3_aa: CASTTGTSFTYEQYF; cdr3_nt: TGTGCCAGCACTACCGGGACTAGCTTTACCTACGAGCAGTACTTC
d_call: TRBD2; v_call: TRBV6-2/TRBV6-3; clone_size: NA; j_call: TRBJ2-1; cdr3_aa: CASSTLRTSGGADEQFF; cdr3_nt: TGTGCCAGCAGCACTCTGAGGACTAGCGGGGGGGCAGATGAGCAGTTCTTC
d_call: TRBD1; v_call: TRBV30; clone_size: NA; j_call: TRBJ2-3; cdr3_aa: CAWLGNRQGIGTDTQYF; cdr3_nt: TGTGCCTGGCTGGGGAATAGACAGGGGATTGGCACAGATACGCAGTATTTT
d_call: NA; v_call: TRBV7-3; clone_size: NA; j_call: TRBJ1-1; cdr3_aa: CASSRGHNPFGDTEAFF; cdr3_nt: TGTGCCAGCAGCCGTGGACACAATCCCTTTGGGGACACTGAAGCTTTCTTT
d_call: TRBD2; v_call: TRBV5-6; clone_size: NA; j_call: TRBJ2-3; cdr3_aa: CASSPSGSVADTQYF; cdr3_nt: TGTGCCAGCAGCCCCAGCGGGAGCGTAGCAGATACGCAGTATTTT